The rows below give T cell receptor beta chains drawn from one sample of a study of metastatic and nonmetastatic thyroid tumors. TCRdb ran MiXCR on the PCR reads. The sample holds more than 25,000 clones, 7.4% seen once. Specimen: blood. The receptor set was obtained from a female donor with papillary thyroid cancer or a benign thyroid nodule (not recorded which). Some clones in this sample may be carry-over from other donors' samples. Both conserved end residues are part of each CDR3.

CDR3 length | J gene | V gene | CDR3 protein
13 | TRBJ1-1 | TRBV5-6 | CASATGMVTEAFF
17 | TRBJ2-2 | TRBV6-6 | CASSYSSGGWNTGELFF
15 | TRBJ2-1 | TRBV5-1 | CASSSGQGTYNEQFF
15 | TRBJ2-5 | TRBV5-1 | CASSFRGSQGETQYF
12 | TRBJ2-7 | TRBV30 | CAWSLQGIEQYF
12 | TRBJ2-7 | TRBV27 | CASRDRVYEQYF
17 | TRBJ2-7 | TRBV7-2 | CASSLAPVGQGTYEQYF
16 | TRBJ2-2 | TRBV19 | CASEPLARRNTGELFF
14 | TRBJ1-6 | TRBV19 | CASSMNRFWSPLHF
16 | TRBJ2-7 | TRBV3-1 | CASSQDLRGASYEQYF
14 | TRBJ2-7 | TRBV6-1 | CASIRGTDSYEQYF
14 | TRBJ2-1 | TRBV11-3 | CASSPDRLVNEQFF
15 | TRBJ2-1 | TRBV9 | CASSASGGPHNEQFF
13 | TRBJ1-2 | TRBV7-9 | CASSFEGDYGYTF
16 | TRBJ1-1 | TRBV6-1 | CASSEGARGLGTEAFF
17 | TRBJ2-2 | TRBV11-1 | CASSPRPGKGRKGELFF
12 | TRBJ2-5 | TRBV12-3/TRBV12-4 | CASSGFGETQYF
14 | TRBJ2-7 | TRBV7-6 | CASSLSLAGYEQYF
15 | TRBJ1-2 | TRBV6-6 | CASSYSQGVSHGYTF
15 | TRBJ1-1 | TRBV6-2/TRBV6-3 | CASSYSPGLNTEAFF
14 | TRBJ2-7 | TRBV29-1 | CSVKEAGGVYEQYF
18 | TRBJ2-3 | TRBV7-2 | CASSLALWAVSSTDTQYF
19 | TRBJ2-6 | TRBV19 | CASTTNLPGTSNGANVLTF
15 | TRBJ2-2 | TRBV20-1 | CSVEGGFEYTGELFF
16 | TRBJ1-6 | TRBV4-3 | CASGRTGAGSNSPLHF
13 | TRBJ2-7 | TRBV20-1 | CSASGDNSYEQYF
13 | TRBJ2-7 | TRBV7-6 | CASSSLAGYEQYF
12 | TRBJ2-1 | TRBV7-9 | CASSLTYNEQFF
15 | TRBJ1-1 | TRBV5-6 | CASSLAGYGRTEALF
12 | TRBJ2-5 | TRBV5-4 | CASSHFGETQYF
14 | TRBJ2-1 | TRBV20-1 | CSAPGTGVDNEQFF
18 | TRBJ1-1 | TRBV5-1 | CASSLLGQGGSYNTEAFF
14 | TRBJ2-1 | TRBV5-6 | CASSLVTGHNEQFF
15 | TRBJ2-7 | TRBV7-3 | CASSPTGQGAYEQYF
20 | TRBJ2-2 | TRBV3-1 | CASSQGKWGGGPENTGELFF
15 | TRBJ2-5 | TRBV19 | CASSPGKNPGETQYF
12 | TRBJ1-5 | TRBV20-1 | CSASLSNQPQHF
18 | TRBJ2-5 | TRBV28 | CASSLLVPTSGDRETQYF
14 | TRBJ2-3 | TRBV20-1 | CSARPLGTEHTQYF
16 | TRBJ2-1 | TRBV6-4 | CASSPERVGLGNEQFF
13 | TRBJ1-2 | TRBV14 | CASVPTANYGYTF
14 | TRBJ1-2 | TRBV10-2 | CASQSGPRYYGYTF
15 | TRBJ1-6 | TRBV3-1 | CASSPLAGGISPLHF
17 | TRBJ2-2 | TRBV3-1 | CASSKRTSGGTTGELFF
16 | TRBJ1-4 | TRBV5-1 | CASSLGQGARGEKLFF
15 | TRBJ1-3 | TRBV11-2 | CASSLVRGSGNTIYF
14 | TRBJ1-4 | TRBV20-1 | CSAARTETNEKLFF
14 | TRBJ2-1 | TRBV7-2 | CASSPGYGTNEQFF
13 | TRBJ2-1 | TRBV29-1 | CSVEGGLYNEQFF
13 | TRBJ2-7 | TRBV7-8 | CASRTGGGYEQYF
15 | TRBJ1-1 | TRBV6-2/TRBV6-3 | CASSKGDRGRTEAFF
16 | TRBJ1-2 | TRBV5-4 | CASSTGGIRNNYGYTF
12 | TRBJ1-2 | TRBV3-1 | CASSHTGVGYTF
16 | TRBJ2-4 | TRBV3-1 | CASSQDSATSRNIQYF
17 | TRBJ2-1 | TRBV9 | CASSVGGELSSYNEQFF
13 | TRBJ2-3 | TRBV6-2/TRBV6-3 | CASSISSTDTQYF
18 | TRBJ2-1 | TRBV19 | CASVQGAVSGRYYNEQFF
15 | TRBJ2-7 | TRBV12-3/TRBV12-4 | CASSLRGWLLDEQYF
14 | TRBJ2-3 | TRBV7-9 | CASSWQNRGDTQYF